This section outlines one TCR beta chain sequence together with its context. This clonotype was recorded many times. Its cognate antigen has yet to be identified. Per-base qualities were not stored, and no clone one base away is much larger. The TCR beta CDR3 regions were amplified from the RNA transcripts. A first-round RT-PCR of the TCR CDR3 used the HTBI primer set with the Qiagen OneStep RT-PCR kit. Libraries were constructed in a second round of multiplex PCR, after which size selection and purification were carried out. Paired-end sequencing of the libraries was performed with 100 bp reads on an Illumina HiSeq2000. The authors processed their data as follows. Raw data were processed with SOAPnuke, discarding reads with adapters, uncalled bases, mean Phred below 15, or no exact constant-primer or identifier match. High-quality paired reads were merged with COPE v1.2.5, and unique nucleotide sequences were defined as clonotypes. MiTCR v1.1 was used to align the clonotypes against IMGT TRBV, TRBD and TRBJ reference segments. Only V-J combinations with frequency above 0.0001, covering 98% to 99.2% of repertoires, were analysed. A TCS score was defined as the ratio of F50 (clonal expansion) to E x V (chaos), with BLOSUM62-based TCRdist applied between CDR3 peptides within each V-J. Welch's t-statistics and random forest reduced 500 to 550 V-J features to around 14, which were used in a naive Bayes classifier (R e1071). TCRdb applied fastp at Q25 and MiXCR to the public reads, then kept only in-frame beta chains. Records with the same CDR3 protein are collapsed into one entry carrying the most frequent genes and DNA. The V and J calls, along with clone size, are taken from TCRdb and not from the paper's own processing. This sample gives 550,000 to 850,000 distinct CDR3 sequences in total; around 20% of them show up just once. The ten largest clones take up 16% of the sample.

In the germline V gene (reference sequence), CDR1 corresponds to SGHAT and CDR2 to FQDESV. The V end gives up 5 bases and the J end 8 bases, leaving 7 bases in the junction not matched to a gene. CDR3 length: 13 amino acids, cysteine to phenylalanine. Solely the CDR3 DNA is kept, with 39 bases framed from the first base. Hyperthyroidism patients were newly diagnosed, with disease duration under 2 months, and aged 18 to 65 years. Any patient with an uncontrolled infection, another autoimmune disease, pregnancy or lactation was excluded. Diagnoses were based on clinical symptoms, serum thyroxine and TRAb, thyroid ultrasound and orbital computed tomography. Blood from progressor patients was drawn when they were first diagnosed with hyperthyroidism, before any ophthalmopathy symptoms appeared. PBMCs were separated from 7.5 to 10 ml of fresh peripheral blood using Ficoll-Paque density gradient centrifugation. Progressor patients were initially diagnosed with Graves' hyperthyroidism and developed ophthalmopathy during follow-up. Trizol reagent was used to extract total RNA, and RNA quality was then checked on an Agilent 2100 Bioanalyzer.

This specimen belongs to a study of T cells in Graves' hyperthyroidism and ophthalmopathy (dated by TCRdb to between 2018 and 2020). Regarding the study in general: Peripheral blood was sampled at the time of initial diagnosis, prior to any treatment. To identify TCR V-J signatures that set the groups apart, the researchers used a discovery cohort of 90 to 100 patients, made up of around 40 with Graves' ophthalmopathy and 55 to 65 with stable Graves' hyperthyroidism. The paper reports TCR Vbeta CDR3 sequencing of 135 peripheral blood samples: approximately 41 ophthalmopathy, fewer than 80 hyperthyroidism and approximately 17 progressor patients. Thyroid tissue and blood T-cell repertoires from about six Graves' hyperthyroidism patients were also compared in the study. Prospective prediction of ophthalmopathy was tested in an independent validation cohort consisting of under 20 hyperthyroidism patients and more than 15 patients who later progressed to ophthalmopathy. For training and testing, the 100 patients in the discovery cohort were randomly divided in a 7:3 ratio. After sampling, hyperthyroidism patients received methimazole starting at 30 mg daily, and ophthalmopathy patients received high-dose intravenous methylprednisolone.

Paper-wide results and their limitations: In cross-validation, a model built on a 13 V-J signature told ophthalmopathy apart from stable hyperthyroidism with approximately 90% sensitivity and about 81% specificity, and in testing the same model reached 80%/75%. In validation, progression to ophthalmopathy was predicted by the model with approximately 67% sensitivity and 72.22% specificity, a median of roughly six months before onset. Sample size was not statistically predetermined, and investigators were not blinded to group allocation. Most expanded thyroid clonotypes (frequency above 0.001) were also detected in blood, a finding suggesting that blood repertoires may reflect thyroid immune responses.

Material: blood. The sequence links TRBV11-1 to TRBJ1-1; 8 nucleotides in the junction match TRBD1. This clonotype originated in a woman aged 45-65 years with Graves' hyperthyroidism that later progressed to Graves' ophthalmopathy. The CDR3 sequence is CASSRPTGAEAFF. The nucleotides read TGTGCCAGCAGCCGGCCGACAGGGGCAGAAGCTTTCTTT.